Included here is one T cell receptor (beta chain) sequence, with context. One base away lies a much larger clone, so this may be a sequencing read error. The conserved phenylalanine or tryptophan is not found at the CDR3 terminus, so this likely reflects a read error. This CDR3 is built from 14 residues. Germline V CDR1 and CDR2: DFQATT, SNEGSKA (reference sequence). The germline V and J ends were trimmed by 6 bases and 0 bases, with 14 bases remaining between them. The data are from a study of patients and donors after allogeneic stem cell transplantation. Each CDR3 protein is one row after TCRdb ran MiXCR on the RT-PCR reads. The sample records 7,500 to 10,000 distinct CDR3 sequences, approximately 6.3% being singletons.

The sequenced sample was blood, either unsorted or a sorted T cell fraction (not recorded which). V is TRBV20-1 and J is TRBJ1-1; D unresolved. This TCR came from a human donor who was either an allogeneic HSCT recipient or a stem cell or donor lymphocyte infusion donor (not recorded which). It is not recorded whose cells these are; they may come from a transplant donor. The CDR3 sequence is CSARSGSLNTEAFL. The CDR3 DNA sequence: TGCAGTGCGAGATCAGGTTCTTTGAACACTGAAGCTTTCTTG.